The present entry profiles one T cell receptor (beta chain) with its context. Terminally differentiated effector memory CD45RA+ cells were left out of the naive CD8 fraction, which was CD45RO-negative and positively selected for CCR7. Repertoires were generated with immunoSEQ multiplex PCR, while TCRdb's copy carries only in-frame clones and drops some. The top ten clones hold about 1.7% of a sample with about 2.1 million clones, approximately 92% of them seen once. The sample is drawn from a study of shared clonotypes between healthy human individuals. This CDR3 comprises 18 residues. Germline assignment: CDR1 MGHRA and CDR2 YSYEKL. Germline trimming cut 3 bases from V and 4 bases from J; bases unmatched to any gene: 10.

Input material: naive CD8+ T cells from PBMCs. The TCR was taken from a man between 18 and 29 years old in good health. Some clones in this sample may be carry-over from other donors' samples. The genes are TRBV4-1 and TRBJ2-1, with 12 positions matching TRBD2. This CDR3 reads CASSQSRGGLAGYNEQFF. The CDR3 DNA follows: TGCGCCAGCAGCCAGTCGAGAGGGGGACTAGCGGGTTACAATGAGCAGTTCTTC.